A single sample is the source of the 24 T cell receptor beta chains below, sequenced in a study of blood T cell repertoires in COVID-19. Libraries were prepared by immunoSEQ multiplex PCR; TCRdb keeps only in-frame clonotypes and omits some of them. The sample carries about 180,000 clones, about nine tenths recorded once. Sample: peripheral blood. The receptors were sampled from a woman between 45 and 60 years old with acute or convalescent COVID-19.

The DNA of the CDR3 is TGTGCCAGCAGCTCTTGGCAGGTCCGAATGAGCACCGGGGAGCTGTTTTTT. It specifies CASSSWQVRMSTGELFF. The gene calls are TRBV7-9 and TRBJ2-2; D gene ambiguous. Germline-derived CDR1 and CDR2 are SEHNR and FQNEAQ (reference sequence). V lost 4 bases and J lost 4, with 19 bases in between. The CDR3 has 17 amino acids.

The chain is built from TRBV5-6 and TRBJ1-4; 7 bases align to TRBD1. Germline assignment: CDR1 SGHDT and CDR2 YYEEEE. CDR3 length equals 17 residues. After removal of 4 bases from V and 1 base from J, the junction contained 10 bases not matched to a gene. In DNA form, the CDR3 reads TGTGCCAGCAGCCTCGCGAACAGGGGTCTAACTAATGAAAAACTGTTTTTT. Encoded protein: CASSLANRGLTNEKLFF.

This chain uses TRBV3-1 (or the pseudogene TRBV3-2) with TRBJ2-2; weak D call: TRBD2 (5 bases). The germline V gene has CDR1 LGHDT and CDR2 YNNKEL (reference sequence). The CDR3 runs to 13 residues. Deletions cut 7 bases from V and 5 bases from J, with 11 bases between. The CDR3 bases are TGTGCCAGCACCGACGGGGAGACCGGGGAGCTGTTTTTT. Its protein is CASTDGETGELFF.

This chain joins TRBV30 and TRBJ2-1, with D uncertain. CDR1 and CDR2 from the germline V gene are GTSNPN and SVGIG (reference sequence). The CDR3 extends over 12 amino acids. Trimming removed 0 bases at V and 14 bases at J, with 14 bases between. The CDR3 here is CAWSVRANEEFF. The CDR3 region has the DNA TGTGCCTGGAGTGTACGAGCCAACGAAGAGTTCTTC.

The chain recombines TRBV5-5 with TRBJ1-6; D uncertain. This CDR3 region has 14 residues. Germline V gene data show CDR1 as SGHKS and CDR2 as YYEKEE (reference sequence). V lost 4 bases and J 4 bases, leaving 9 bases between the germline ends. The CDR3 region is CASSVQNYNSPLHF. The CDR3 bases are TGTGCCAGCAGCGTCCAGAATTATAATTCACCCCTCCACTTT.

The chain recombines TRBV7-9 with TRBJ2-1; possibly TRBD2 for D (5 bases). The CDR3 consists of 15 residues. Germline CDR1 SEHNR, CDR2 FQNEAQ (reference sequence). Trimming removed 3 bases at V and 0 bases at J, with 9 bases between. The CDR3 is CASSFGESSYNEQFF. The DNA of the CDR3 is TGTGCCAGCAGCTTCGGGGAAAGCTCCTACAATGAGCAGTTCTTC.

This sequence joins TRBV7-2 and TRBJ1-2, with a tentative D call TRBD1 (6 bases). This CDR3 comprises 14 residues. The V end lost 0 bases, the J end lost 7 bases, and 12 bases lay between the germline ends. From germline, CDR1 is SGHTA and CDR2 FQGNSA. The CDR3 nucleotides read TGTGCCAGCAGCTTAGCCCGGGGGGCAAGTGGCTACACCTTC. It translates to CASSLARGASGYTF.

V gene TRBV9 combines with J gene TRBJ2-7; 7 bases fit TRBD1. This CDR3 region has 16 residues. J lost 4 bases, V lost 0 bases, and 10 bases had no gene match. The germline CDR1 and CDR2 sequences are SGDLS and YYNGEE. The CDR3 coding sequence is TGTGCCAGCAGCGTAGGCGGACAGGCCCAACGTTACGAGCAGTACTTC. Protein product: CASSVGGQAQRYEQYF. Looking up the rest from reference TRBV9 and TRBJ2-7 gives the full variable domain: DSGVTQTPKHLITATGQRVTLRCSPRSGDLSVYWYQQSLDQGLQFLIQYYNGEERAKGNILERFSAQQFPDLHSELNLSSLELGDSALYFCASSVGGQAQRYEQYFGPGTRLTVT.

This chain joins TRBV5-6 and TRBJ2-2; 10 bases line up with TRBD1. This CDR3 region has 15 residues. CDR1 and CDR2 from the germline V gene are SGHDT and YYEEEE. J was trimmed by 9 bases and V by 4 bases; bases with no gene match: 9. This CDR3 reads CASSVYDRGPRELFF. For the CDR3, the DNA is TGTGCCAGCAGCGTATATGACAGGGGGCCTCGGGAGCTGTTTTTT. Full variable domain (missing parts from reference TRBV5-6 and TRBJ2-2): DAGVTQSPTHLIKTRGQQVTLRCSPKSGHDTVSWYQQALGQGPQFIFQYYEEEERQRGNFPDRFSGHQFPNYSSELNVNALLLGDSALYLCASSVYDRGPRELFFGEGSRLTVL.

The rearrangement joins TRBV7-2 to TRBJ2-3; TRBD2 matches 13 bases. This CDR3 is 15 amino acids long. The J segment lost 5 bases and the V segment lost 5 bases, leaving 4 bases of the junction unmatched. Germline-derived CDR1 and CDR2 are SGHTA and FQGNSA. As DNA, the CDR3 is TGTGCCAGCAGCCGGACTAGCGGGGGTGGAGATACGCAGTATTTT. Amino acid sequence: CASSRTSGGGDTQYF.

The V and J genes are TRBV28 and TRBJ1-5, with D maybe TRBD1 (5 bases). Looked up from germline, CDR1 is MDHEN and CDR2 is SYDVKM. The CDR3 is 17 amino acids. Between the trimmed V and J ends, which lost 3 bases and 3 bases, there was a span of 18 bases. The DNA for the CDR3 is TGTGCCAGCAGTTTGCCCTTTCTCAGGGTTATCAATCAGCCCCAGCATTTT. It specifies CASSLPFLRVINQPQHF.

The chain is built from TRBV7-9 and TRBJ1-2; D is ambiguous. The CDR3 is 14 residues long. Germline V gives CDR1 SEHNR, CDR2 FQNEAQ (reference sequence). The V end was cut by 5 bases, the J end by 2 bases, with 12 bases between. The CDR3 DNA follows: TGTGCCAGCAGCCTAATTCTCGCCAACTATGGCTACACCTTC. It is translated as CASSLILANYGYTF.

V and J are TRBV5-1 and TRBJ2-1; possible D gene TRBD2, 6 bases. Germline V gene lookup returns CDR1 SGHRS and CDR2 YFSETQ. The CDR3 sequence is 18 residues long. Trimming pared 0 bases from V and 0 bases from J, leaving 16 bases between. The chain's CDR3 is CASSLVGGAGSSYNEQFF. The CDR3 coding sequence is TGCGCCAGCAGCTTGGTGGGTGGGGCCGGGAGCTCCTACAATGAGCAGTTCTTC.

The chain is built from TRBV6-2 or TRBV6-3 and TRBJ1-1, with a possible D match to TRBD1 (5 bases). This CDR3 spans 14 amino acids. The germline V and J ends were trimmed by 4 bases and 1 base, with 10 bases remaining between them. Germline V lookup: CDR1 MNHEY, CDR2 SVGEGT. As DNA, the CDR3 is TGTGCCAGCAGTTGGGGCCAGGGGAACACTGAAGCTTTCTTT. Amino acid sequence: CASSWGQGNTEAFF.

The CDR3 DNA sequence: TGTGCCAGTAATAGGCTAGCGGGAGACGTTGCAGATACGCAGTATTTT. It translates to CASNRLAGDVADTQYF. The V call is TRBV19, the J call TRBJ2-3; 10 positions agree with TRBD2. J lost 4 bases, V lost 7 bases, and 11 bases had no gene match. CDR1 and CDR2 from the germline V gene are LNHDA and SQIVND (reference sequence). The CDR3 is 16 amino acids.

The chain links TRBV19 to TRBJ2-5; D is uncertain. This CDR3 is built from 13 residues. V gave up 5 bases and J gave up 5 bases, with 12 bases separating them. CDR1 and CDR2 from the germline V gene are LNHDA and SQIVND (reference sequence). The CDR3: CASSANFWETQYF. In DNA form, the CDR3 reads TGTGCCAGTAGTGCTAACTTCTGGGAGACCCAGTACTTC.

V gene TRBV5-5 combines with J gene TRBJ1-2, with 7 nucleotides matching TRBD1. J lost 1 base, V lost 4 bases, and 16 bases had no gene match. The CDR3 sequence is 18 residues long. Per the germline V gene, CDR1 is SGHKS and CDR2 is YYEKEE (reference sequence). The CDR3 DNA is TGTGCCAGCAGCCAATCACCGGAACAGGGGTATTTTAACTATGGCTACACCTTC. It specifies CASSQSPEQGYFNYGYTF.

The gene calls are TRBV3-1 (or the pseudogene TRBV3-2) and TRBJ2-7, with D perhaps matching TRBD2 (6 bases). The germline CDR1 and CDR2 sequences are LGHDT and YNNKEL (reference sequence). The V gene lost 4 bases and the J gene lost 5 bases, with 18 bases spanning the gap. CDR3 length equals 15 residues. The CDR3 spells CASSRRLGESDEQYF. As DNA, the CDR3 is TGTGCCAGCAGCCGAAGACTAGGGGAGTCGGACGAGCAGTACTTC.

The rearrangement links TRBV19 to TRBJ1-1; no firm D call. The germline gives CDR1 LNHDA, CDR2 SQIVND (reference sequence). V lost 5 bases, J lost 1 base, and 11 bases lay in between. There are 14 residues in the CDR3. Here the CDR3 reads CASSLDGGNTEAFF. DNA for the CDR3: TGTGCCAGTAGTTTGGACGGAGGGAACACTGAAGCTTTCTTT.

This clone has just one count. The genes are TRBV11-3 and TRBJ2-1, with D possibly being TRBD2 (6 bases). There are 12 residues in the CDR3. Trimming took 2 bases from V and 8 from J, leaving 7 bases between them. The germline CDR1 and CDR2 sequences are SGHNT and YENEEA. CDR3 bases: TGTGCCAGCAGCTTATCGGGGGATGAGCAGTTCTTC. This translates into CASSLSGDEQFF.

V gene TRBV12-3 or TRBV12-4 combines with J gene TRBJ2-5; D possibly corresponds to TRBD2 (6 bases). Trimming removed 6 bases from V and 5 bases from J, with 7 bases in between. The CDR3 spans 11 residues. The CDR3 DNA reads as TGTGCCAGCAGGGAGGGGGAGACCCAGTACTTC. This sequence encodes CASREGETQYF.

This rearrangement joins TRBV6-1 to TRBJ2-1; TRBD2 aligns across 13 bases. V lost 4 bases to trimming and J lost 7 bases; unmatched junction nucleotides: 7. The CDR3 sequence is 16 residues long. CDR1 and CDR2 from the germline V gene are MNHNS and SASEGT. CDR3 amino acids: CASSGLAGGGRNEQFF. CDR3 nucleotide sequence: TGTGCCAGCAGTGGACTAGCGGGAGGTGGTCGGAATGAGCAGTTCTTC.

The genes are TRBV11-1 and TRBJ2-7, with TRBD1 as a possible D gene (6 bases). Trimming stripped 4 bases from V and 4 bases from J, with 8 bases between. The CDR3 runs to 12 residues. Per germline, CDR1 SGHAT and CDR2 FQDESV (reference sequence). CDR3: CASSSGQYEQYF. The DNA of the CDR3 is TGTGCCAGCAGCTCCGGACAGTACGAGCAGTACTTC.

The chain employs TRBV5-4 and TRBJ1-2; tentative D call: TRBD1 (6 bases). V lost 4 bases to trimming and J lost 2 bases, with 9 bases between them. The V gene's germline CDR1 is SGHNT and CDR2 YYREEE (reference sequence). CDR3 length: 13 residues. The CDR3 DNA follows: TGTGCCAGCAGCCAGACAGGAAACTATGGCTACACCTTC. This translates into CASSQTGNYGYTF.